A single sample is the source of the 16 T cell receptor beta chains below, sequenced in a study of T cell responses to AZD1222 COVID-19 vaccine (dated by TCRdb to 2020 to 2022). The library was produced with the immunoSEQ multiplex PCR assay. The immuneACCESS repertoire file appears here via TCRdb, limited to in-frame rearrangements. These files lack a portion of the clones; in checked studies, under half of the deficit traces to unresolved V genes, and the cause of the others is not known. The sample has approximately 150,000 clones on record, around 92% of them singletons. About 12% of the sample is taken by the ten largest. This specimen's time point label, per the study, means: sample from adult after SARS-CoV-2 infection, after symptom onset. The sample was peripheral blood, taken after recovery from COVID-19. Source of these receptors: an adult who had recovered from COVID-19.

The chain couples TRBV7-6 to TRBJ2-2, with 7 bases matching TRBD2. The J segment lost 0 bases and the V segment lost 3 bases, leaving 7 bases of the junction unmatched. This CDR3 is built from 17 residues. Per the germline V gene, CDR1 is SGHVS and CDR2 is FNYEAQ. CDR3: CASSFPKLAPNTGELFF. The CDR3 DNA reads TGTGCCAGCAGCTTCCCCAAACTAGCGCCGAACACCGGGGAGCTGTTTTTT.

The chain is built from TRBV5-1 and TRBJ2-2, with 8 bases that match TRBD2. Germline assignment: CDR1 SGHRS and CDR2 YFSETQ. V shed 3 bases, J shed 1 base, and the junction held 2 bases outside the gene matches. CDR3 length: 15 amino acids. In DNA form, the CDR3 reads TGCGCCAGCAGCTATAGCGGGATGAACACCGGGGAGCTGTTTTTT. It codes for CASSYSGMNTGELFF.

The rearrangement joins TRBV5-1 to TRBJ2-3; the D is unclear. In germline, CDR1 is SGHRS, CDR2 YFSETQ. Trimming took off 0 bases at V and 5 bases at J, with 13 bases between the two ends. The CDR3 spans 15 residues. DNA of the CDR3: TGCGCCAGCAGCTTGGTTCCAGCTCTTAGAGATACGCAGTATTTT. As protein: CASSLVPALRDTQYF.

This rearrangement joins TRBV29-1 to TRBJ2-4; either TRBD1 or TRBD2 may supply D (5 bases each). The V end was cut by 4 bases, the J end by 4 bases, with 14 bases between. Germline-derived CDR1 and CDR2 are SQVTM and ANQGSEA. This CDR3 is 14 amino acids long. The CDR3 is CSVGLGTVKNIQYF. In DNA, the CDR3 is TGCAGCGTTGGGTTGGGGACGGTGAAAAACATTCAGTACTTC.

The CDR3 sequence: CASSQGMNTEAFF. CDR3 DNA: TGTGCCAGCAGCCAGGGAATGAACACTGAAGCTTTCTTT. The chain is built from TRBV4-2 and TRBJ1-1, with D unclear. Germline-derived CDR1 and CDR2 are LGHNA and YNFKEQ. V dropped 3 bases and J dropped 0 bases, with 5 bases sitting between them. This CDR3 region has 13 residues.

The chain carries TRBV5-6 and TRBJ1-6; D uncertain. V was cut by 3 bases and J by 7 bases, with 14 bases left in between. CDR1 is SGHDT and CDR2 is YYEEEE in the germline V gene. The length of the CDR3 is 15 residues. CDR3 coding DNA: TGTGCCAGCAGCTGGACCCACAGTACAAATTCACCCCTCCACTTT. Its protein is CASSWTHSTNSPLHF.

The V gene is TRBV6-1, the J gene TRBJ1-1; tentative D call: TRBD1 (5 bases). The CDR3 is made up of 15 amino acids. V lost 2 bases, J lost 4 bases, and 14 bases lay in between. Germline-derived CDR1 and CDR2 are MNHNS and SASEGT. CDR3 loop: CASSEFAGTTTEAFF. CDR3 in DNA: TGTGCCAGCAGTGAATTCGCAGGGACTACCACTGAAGCTTTCTTT.

J is TRBJ2-3 and V is TRBV13; the match to TRBD2 covers 8 bases. This CDR3 has 16 amino acids. J gave up 8 bases and V 0 bases, and 10 bases lay outside the gene matches. The germline gives CDR1 PRHDT, CDR2 FYEKMQ (reference sequence). The CDR3 sequence is CASSLGLADTGGTQYF. The CDR3 DNA reads TGTGCCAGCAGCTTAGGACTAGCGGACACCGGCGGTACGCAGTATTTT. Looking up the rest from reference TRBV13 and TRBJ2-3 gives the full variable domain: AAGVIQSPRHLIKEKRETATLKCYPIPRHDTVYWYQQGPGQDPQFLISFYEKMQSDKGSIPDRFSAQQFSDYHSELNMSSLELGDSALYFCASSLGLADTGGTQYFGPGTRLTVL.

This clone was seen once. The chain uses TRBV25-1 and TRBJ2-1; TRBD2 is a possible D gene (5 bases). The CDR3 totals 12 residues. V was trimmed by 6 bases and J by 8 bases, leaving 11 bases between them. CDR1 and CDR2 (germline): MGHDK, SYGVNS. The CDR3 loop is CASRDPSYEQFF. The CDR3 DNA sequence: TGTGCCAGCAGAGACCCTAGCTATGAGCAGTTCTTC.

The chain carries TRBV9 and TRBJ2-1, with D hard to call. The germline V and J ends were trimmed by 0 bases and 8 bases, with 3 bases remaining between them. Germline lookup yields CDR1 SGDLS and CDR2 YYNGEE. This CDR3 spans 11 amino acids. The chain's CDR3 is CASSVEDEQFF. In DNA form, the CDR3 reads TGTGCCAGCAGCGTAGAGGATGAGCAGTTCTTC.

The chain uses TRBV7-9 and TRBJ2-7; tentatively, D is TRBD1 or TRBD2 (6 bases each). The CDR3 totals 17 residues. CDR1 is SEHNR, CDR2 FQNEAQ, per germline (reference sequence). V was cut by 5 bases and J by 2 bases, with 22 bases left in between. CDR3 in amino acids: CASSPRRGQGPTYEQYF. In DNA form, the CDR3 reads TGTGCCAGCAGCCCCCGTCGGGGGCAGGGTCCCACCTACGAGCAGTACTTC.

V gene TRBV15 combines with J gene TRBJ2-1; D possibly corresponds to TRBD2 (7 bases). Germline V gene data show CDR1 as LNHNV and CDR2 as YYDKDF (reference sequence). This CDR3 is built from 18 residues. The ends were cut back, 3 bases at V and 9 bases at J, with 27 bases in the middle. CDR3 region: CATSSPLEGEGRWFEQFF. Here the CDR3 DNA reads TGTGCCACCAGCAGTCCTCTTGAGGGGGAGGGCCGGTGGTTTGAGCAGTTCTTC.

The chain has TRBV7-2 and TRBJ2-3, with 9 bases aligning to TRBD2. The CDR3 sequence is 15 residues long. Per germline, CDR1 SGHTA and CDR2 FQGNSA. Germline trimming cut 2 bases from V and 3 bases from J; bases unmatched to any gene: 3. CDR3 coding DNA: TGTGCCAGCAGCTTATTTGCGGGAGGGACAGATACGCAGTATTTT. Translated, it gives CASSLFAGGTDTQYF.

This chain connects TRBV28 to TRBJ1-2, with D tentatively TRBD1 (5 bases). The V gene's germline CDR1 is MDHEN and CDR2 SYDVKM. The V gene lost 5 bases and the J gene lost 8 bases, with 24 bases spanning the gap. The CDR3 is made up of 16 amino acids. The CDR3 protein is CASSTGPGSLVGGYTF. The CDR3 nucleotides are TGTGCCAGCAGTACAGGCCCCGGGAGCCTGGTGGGGGGCTACACCTTC.

This chain links TRBV24-1 with TRBJ1-5, with D unresolved. Germline V gene sequence: CDR1 KGHDR, CDR2 SFDVKD. There are 15 residues in the CDR3. Trimming removed 3 bases from V and 0 bases from J, with 8 bases in between. The CDR3 reads CATSDRGISNQPQHF. CDR3 coding DNA: TGTGCCACCAGTGATCGCGGGATTAGCAATCAGCCCCAGCATTTT.

This clone turned up a few times. V is TRBV4-2 and J is TRBJ1-1; D gene uncertain. The germline CDR1 and CDR2 sequences are LGHNA and YNFKEQ. The CDR3 has 14 amino acids. V was pared by 0 bases and J by 6 bases, with 11 bases between. The CDR3 DNA reads TGTGCCAGCAGCCAAGACGGGTTGGGCGCTGAAGCTTTCTTT. Amino acids: CASSQDGLGAEAFF.